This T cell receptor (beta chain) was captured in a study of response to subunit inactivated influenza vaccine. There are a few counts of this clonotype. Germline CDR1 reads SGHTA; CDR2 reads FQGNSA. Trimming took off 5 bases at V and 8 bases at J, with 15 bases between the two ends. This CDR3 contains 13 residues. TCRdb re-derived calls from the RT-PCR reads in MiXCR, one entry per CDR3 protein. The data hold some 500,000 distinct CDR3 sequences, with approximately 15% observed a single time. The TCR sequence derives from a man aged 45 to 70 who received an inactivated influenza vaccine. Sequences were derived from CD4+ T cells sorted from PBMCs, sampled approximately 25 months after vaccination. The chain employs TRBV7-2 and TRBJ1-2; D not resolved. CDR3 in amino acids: CASSPRGEKGYTF. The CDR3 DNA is TGTGCCAGCAGCCCCAGAGGAGAAAAGGGCTACACCTTC.